This T cell receptor (beta chain) derives from a study of cytomegalovirus exposure and HLA in healthy donors. Worth noting for this clone: The antigen is not known.

PCR used 60 Vbeta primers and 13 Jbeta primers. TCRdb's table, derived via immunoSEQ multiplex PCR, lists solely in-frame clones and lacks some. Of 100,000 to 150,000 clones detected, 77% appear once; the ten largest clones hold roughly 13%. Study-level results: Exclusion as indistinguishable affected some V segments, including TRBV6-2 and TRBV6-3. Analysis was carried out at a later point, and it linked a missense DCLRE1C variant to TCR beta V- and J-gene trimming. Apparent HLA restriction characterized most CMV-associated TCR beta chains in a later analysis.

The CDR3 has 12 amino acids. CDR1 is MNHNS, CDR2 SASEGT, per germline. The rearrangement joins TRBV6-1 to TRBJ2-5; D remains unclear. The J call is doubtful: the DNA matches TRBJ2-7 better. The sequence came from a woman aged 35 to 49 in good health and CMV-seropositive. Sequenced input: PBMCs. This CDR3 is CASSVVTYEQYF. Here the CDR3 DNA reads TGTGCCAGCAGTGTTGTCACCTACGAGCAGTACTTC.